What follows is one T cell receptor beta chain and its context. Profiling relied on immunoSEQ multiplex PCR, and the TCRdb table lists in-frame clones only, not all of them. The sample records more than 130,000 clones, around nine tenths being singletons. The sample belongs to a study of T cell responses to AZD1222 COVID-19 vaccine. The sample here was peripheral blood, taken on day 0 of AZD1222 vaccination. The source of this sequence is an adult in good health.

The CDR3 loop reads CASSHKGQYTDTQYF. The CDR3 bases are TGTGCCAGCAGTCACAAGGGACAGTACACAGATACGCAGTATTTT. The chain employs TRBV6-5 and TRBJ2-3; 7 bases agree with TRBD1. V lost 5 bases, J lost 2 bases, and 7 bases stayed unmatched. Germline CDR1 is MNHEY and CDR2 is SVGAGI. This CDR3 has 15 residues.